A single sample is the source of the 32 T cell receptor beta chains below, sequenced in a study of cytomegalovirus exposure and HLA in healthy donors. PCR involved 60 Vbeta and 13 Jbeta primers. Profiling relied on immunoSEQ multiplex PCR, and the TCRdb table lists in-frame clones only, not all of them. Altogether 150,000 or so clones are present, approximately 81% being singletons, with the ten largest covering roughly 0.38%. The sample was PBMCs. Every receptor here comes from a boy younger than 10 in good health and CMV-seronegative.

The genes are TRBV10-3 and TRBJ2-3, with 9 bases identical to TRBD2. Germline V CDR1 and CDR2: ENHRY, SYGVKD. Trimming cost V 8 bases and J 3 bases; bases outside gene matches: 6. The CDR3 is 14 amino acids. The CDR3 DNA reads TGTGCCATCGAGGGCGGGAGGGGAACAGATACGCAGTATTTT. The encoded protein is CAIEGGRGTDTQYF.

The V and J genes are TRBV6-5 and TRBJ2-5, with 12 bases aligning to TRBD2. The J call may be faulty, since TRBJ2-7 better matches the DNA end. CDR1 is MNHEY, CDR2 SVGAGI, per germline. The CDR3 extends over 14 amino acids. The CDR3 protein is CASSYELAGGEQYF. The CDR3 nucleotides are TGTGCCAGCAGTTACGAACTAGCGGGAGGCGAGCAGTACTTC.

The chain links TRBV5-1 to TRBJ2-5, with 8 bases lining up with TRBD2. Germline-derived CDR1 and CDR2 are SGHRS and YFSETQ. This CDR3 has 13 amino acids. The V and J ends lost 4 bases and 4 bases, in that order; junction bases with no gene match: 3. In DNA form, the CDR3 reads TGCGCCAGCAGCCGGGGACTAGTAGAGACCCAGTACTTC. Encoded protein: CASSRGLVETQYF.

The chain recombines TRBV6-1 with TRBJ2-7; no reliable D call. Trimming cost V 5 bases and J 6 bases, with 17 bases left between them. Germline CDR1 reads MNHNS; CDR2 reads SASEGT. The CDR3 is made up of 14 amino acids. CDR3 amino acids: CASSRTERSGEQYF. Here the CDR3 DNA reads TGTGCCAGCAGTCGAACCGAGAGATCGGGCGAGCAGTACTTC.

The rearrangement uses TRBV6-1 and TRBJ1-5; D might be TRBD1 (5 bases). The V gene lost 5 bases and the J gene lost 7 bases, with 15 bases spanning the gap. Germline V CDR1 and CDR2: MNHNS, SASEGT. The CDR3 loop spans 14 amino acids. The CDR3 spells CASSFSGLHQPQHF. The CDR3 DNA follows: TGTGCCAGCAGTTTCTCAGGGTTGCACCAGCCCCAGCATTTT.

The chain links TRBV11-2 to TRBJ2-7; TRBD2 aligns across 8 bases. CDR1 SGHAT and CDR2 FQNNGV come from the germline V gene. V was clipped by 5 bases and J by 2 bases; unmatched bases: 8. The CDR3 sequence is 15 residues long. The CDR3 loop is CASSISGTSAYEQYF. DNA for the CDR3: TGTGCCAGCAGCATCTCCGGGACTAGTGCCTACGAGCAGTACTTC.

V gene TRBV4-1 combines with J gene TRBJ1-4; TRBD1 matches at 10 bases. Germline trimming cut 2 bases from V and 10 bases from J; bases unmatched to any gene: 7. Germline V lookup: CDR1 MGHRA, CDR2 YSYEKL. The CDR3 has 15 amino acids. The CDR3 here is CASSQQDRGSGKLFF. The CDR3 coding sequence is TGCGCCAGCAGCCAACAGGACAGGGGGAGCGGAAAACTGTTTTTT.

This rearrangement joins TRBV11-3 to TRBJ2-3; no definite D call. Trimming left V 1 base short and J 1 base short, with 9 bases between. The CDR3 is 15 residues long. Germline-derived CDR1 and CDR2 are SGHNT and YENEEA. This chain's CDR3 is CASSLVNGGTDTQYF. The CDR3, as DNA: TGTGCCAGCAGCTTAGTAAACGGAGGCACAGATACGCAGTATTTT.

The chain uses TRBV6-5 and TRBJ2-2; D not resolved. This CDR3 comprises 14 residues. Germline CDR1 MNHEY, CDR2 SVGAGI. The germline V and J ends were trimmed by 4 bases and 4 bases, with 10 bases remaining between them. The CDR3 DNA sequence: TGTGCCAGCAGTTGTACAGATGTCACCGGGGAGCTGTTTTTT. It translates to CASSCTDVTGELFF.

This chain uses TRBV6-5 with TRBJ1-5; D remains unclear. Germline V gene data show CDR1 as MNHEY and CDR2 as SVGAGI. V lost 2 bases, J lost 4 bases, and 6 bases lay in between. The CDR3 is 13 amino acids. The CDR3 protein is CASSYRVNQPQHF. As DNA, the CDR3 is TGTGCCAGCAGTTACCGAGTTAATCAGCCCCAGCATTTT.

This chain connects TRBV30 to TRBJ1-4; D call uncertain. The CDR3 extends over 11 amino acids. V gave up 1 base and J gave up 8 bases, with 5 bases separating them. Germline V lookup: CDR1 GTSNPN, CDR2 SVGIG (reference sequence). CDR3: CAWSASEKLFF. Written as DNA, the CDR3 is TGTGCCTGGAGTGCGAGCGAAAAACTGTTTTTT.

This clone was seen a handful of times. The CDR3 spells CASSLGLAGTGELFF. The DNA of the CDR3 is TGTGCCAGCAGCTTAGGACTAGCGGGCACCGGGGAGCTGTTTTTT. The rearrangement uses TRBV7-6 and TRBJ2-2; 10 nucleotides agree with TRBD2. CDR1 is SGHVS, CDR2 FNYEAQ, per germline. Losses at the gene ends were 1 base for V and 4 bases for J; bases not matched to a gene: 0. The CDR3 is 15 amino acids.

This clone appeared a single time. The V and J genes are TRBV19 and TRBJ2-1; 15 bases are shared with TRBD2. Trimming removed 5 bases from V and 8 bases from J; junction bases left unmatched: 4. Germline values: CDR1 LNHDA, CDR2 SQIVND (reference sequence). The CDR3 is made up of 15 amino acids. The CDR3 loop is CASSPWTSGRDEQFF. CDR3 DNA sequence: TGTGCCAGTAGTCCTTGGACTAGCGGGAGGGATGAGCAGTTCTTC.

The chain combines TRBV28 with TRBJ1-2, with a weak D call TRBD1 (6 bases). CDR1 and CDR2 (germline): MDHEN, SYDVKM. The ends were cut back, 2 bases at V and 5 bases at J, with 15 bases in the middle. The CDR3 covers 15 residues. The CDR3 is CASSLTPGQNYGYTF. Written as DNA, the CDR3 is TGTGCCAGCAGTTTAACCCCGGGACAAAATTATGGCTACACCTTC.

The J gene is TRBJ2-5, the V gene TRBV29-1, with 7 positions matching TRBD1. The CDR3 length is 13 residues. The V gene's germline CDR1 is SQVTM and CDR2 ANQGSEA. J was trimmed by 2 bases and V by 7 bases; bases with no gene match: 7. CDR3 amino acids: CSAETGPQETQYF. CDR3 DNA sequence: TGCAGCGCCGAGACAGGGCCGCAAGAGACCCAGTACTTC.

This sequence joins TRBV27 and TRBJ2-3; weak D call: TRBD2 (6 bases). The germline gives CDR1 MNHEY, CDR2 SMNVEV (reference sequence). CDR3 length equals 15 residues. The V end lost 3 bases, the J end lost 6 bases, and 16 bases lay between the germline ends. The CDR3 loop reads CASSFRPGSGDTQYF. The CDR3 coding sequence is TGTGCCAGCAGTTTCCGGCCCGGGAGTGGTGATACGCAGTATTTT.

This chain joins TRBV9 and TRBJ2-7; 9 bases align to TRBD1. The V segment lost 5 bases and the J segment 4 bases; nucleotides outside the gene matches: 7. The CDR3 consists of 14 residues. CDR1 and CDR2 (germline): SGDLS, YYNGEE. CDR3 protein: CASSAGGQGYEQYF. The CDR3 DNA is TGTGCCAGCAGTGCTGGGGGACAGGGTTACGAGCAGTACTTC. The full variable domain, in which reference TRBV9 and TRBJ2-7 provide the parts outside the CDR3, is DSGVTQTPKHLITATGQRVTLRCSPRSGDLSVYWYQQSLDQGLQFLIQYYNGEERAKGNILERFSAQQFPDLHSELNLSSLELGDSALYFCASSAGGQGYEQYFGPGTRLTVT.

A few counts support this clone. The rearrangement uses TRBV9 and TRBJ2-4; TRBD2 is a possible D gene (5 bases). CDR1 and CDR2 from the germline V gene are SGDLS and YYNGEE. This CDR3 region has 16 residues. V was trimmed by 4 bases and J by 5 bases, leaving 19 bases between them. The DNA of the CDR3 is TGTGCCAGCAGCCCCGCGAGAGGCGGGCTAGAAAACATTCAGTACTTC. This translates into CASSPARGGLENIQYF.

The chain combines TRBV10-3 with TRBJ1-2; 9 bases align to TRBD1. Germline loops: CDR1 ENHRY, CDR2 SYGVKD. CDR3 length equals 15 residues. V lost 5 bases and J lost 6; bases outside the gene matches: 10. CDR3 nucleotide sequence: TGTGCCATCAGTCAGGGACAGGGTCTGGGGGATGGCTACACCTTC. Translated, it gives CAISQGQGLGDGYTF.

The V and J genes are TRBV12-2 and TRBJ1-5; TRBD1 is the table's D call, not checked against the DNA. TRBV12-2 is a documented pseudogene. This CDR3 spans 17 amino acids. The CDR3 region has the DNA TGTGCAAGTCGCTTAGGTACCGGGACATCCTTTCCTCAGCCCCAGCATTTT. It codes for CASRLGTGTSFPQPQHF.

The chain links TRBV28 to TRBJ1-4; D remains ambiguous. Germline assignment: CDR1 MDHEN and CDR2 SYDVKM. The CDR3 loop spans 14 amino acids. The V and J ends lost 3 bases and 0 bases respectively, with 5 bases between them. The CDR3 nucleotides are TGTGCCAGCAGTTTCGGGTCAACTAATGAAAAACTGTTTTTT. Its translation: CASSFGSTNEKLFF.

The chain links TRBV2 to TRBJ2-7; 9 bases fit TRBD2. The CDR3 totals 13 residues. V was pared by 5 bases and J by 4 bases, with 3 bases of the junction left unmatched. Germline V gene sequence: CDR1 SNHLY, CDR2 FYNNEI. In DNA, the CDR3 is TGTGCCAGCAGTCCAAGCGGGAGGTACGAGCAGTACTTC. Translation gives CASSPSGRYEQYF.

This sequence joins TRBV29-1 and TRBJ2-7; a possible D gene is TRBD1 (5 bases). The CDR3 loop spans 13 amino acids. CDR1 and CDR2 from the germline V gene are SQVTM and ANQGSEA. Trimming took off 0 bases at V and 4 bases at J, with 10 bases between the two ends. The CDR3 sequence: CSVEDYAGYEQYF. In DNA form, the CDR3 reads TGCAGCGTTGAAGATTACGCAGGGTACGAGCAGTACTTC.

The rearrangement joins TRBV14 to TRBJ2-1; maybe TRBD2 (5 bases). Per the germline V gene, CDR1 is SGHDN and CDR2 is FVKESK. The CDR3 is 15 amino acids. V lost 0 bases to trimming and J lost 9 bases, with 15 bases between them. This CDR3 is CASSQDSTGIGEQFF. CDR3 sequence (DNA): TGTGCCAGCAGCCAAGATTCGACGGGGATTGGTGAGCAGTTCTTC.

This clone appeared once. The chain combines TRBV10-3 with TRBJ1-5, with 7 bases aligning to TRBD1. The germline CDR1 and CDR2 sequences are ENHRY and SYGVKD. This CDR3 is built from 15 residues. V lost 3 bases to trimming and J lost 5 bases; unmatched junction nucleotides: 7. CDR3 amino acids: CAISDRAGGDQPQHF. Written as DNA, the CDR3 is TGTGCCATCAGTGATAGGGCAGGGGGAGATCAGCCCCAGCATTTT.

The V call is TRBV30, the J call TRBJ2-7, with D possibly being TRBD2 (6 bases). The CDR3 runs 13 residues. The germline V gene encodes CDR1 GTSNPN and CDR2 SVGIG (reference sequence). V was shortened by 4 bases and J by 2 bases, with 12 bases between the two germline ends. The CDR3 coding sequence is TGTGCCTGGACATCAGGGAGGCCCTACGAGCAGTACTTC. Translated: CAWTSGRPYEQYF.

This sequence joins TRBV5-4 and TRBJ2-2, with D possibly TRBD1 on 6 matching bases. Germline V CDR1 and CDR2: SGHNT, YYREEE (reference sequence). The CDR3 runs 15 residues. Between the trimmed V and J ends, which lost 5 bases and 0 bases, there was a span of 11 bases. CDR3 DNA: TGTGCCAGCAGAAAGACAGGATCGAACACCGGGGAGCTGTTTTTT. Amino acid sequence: CASRKTGSNTGELFF. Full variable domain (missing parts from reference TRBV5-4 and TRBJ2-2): ETGVTQSPTHLIKTRGQQVTLRCSSQSGHNTVSWYQQALGQGPQFIFQYYREEENGRGNFPPRFSGLQFPNYSSELNVNALELDDSALYLCASRKTGSNTGELFFGEGSRLTVL.

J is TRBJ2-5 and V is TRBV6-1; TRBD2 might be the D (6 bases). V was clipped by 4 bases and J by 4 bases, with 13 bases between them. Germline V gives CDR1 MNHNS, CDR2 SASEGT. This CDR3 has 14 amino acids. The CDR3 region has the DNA TGTGCCAGCAGTGTCTTGGGGGGTCGAGAGACCCAGTACTTC. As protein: CASSVLGGRETQYF.

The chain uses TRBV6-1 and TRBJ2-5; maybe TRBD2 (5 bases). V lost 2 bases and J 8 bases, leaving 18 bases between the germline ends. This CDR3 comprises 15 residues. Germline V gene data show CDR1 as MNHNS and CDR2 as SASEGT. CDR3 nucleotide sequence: TGTGCCAGCAGTGAAACCAGAGCGGCCTCAAGCACCCAGTACTTC. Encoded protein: CASSETRAASSTQYF.

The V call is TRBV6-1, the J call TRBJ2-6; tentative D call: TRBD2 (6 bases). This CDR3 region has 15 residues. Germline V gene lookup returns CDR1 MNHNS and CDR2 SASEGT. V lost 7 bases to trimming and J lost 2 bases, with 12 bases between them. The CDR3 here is CASTSGGAGANVLTF. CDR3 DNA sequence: TGTGCCAGCACGTCAGGAGGGGCTGGGGCCAACGTCCTGACTTTC.

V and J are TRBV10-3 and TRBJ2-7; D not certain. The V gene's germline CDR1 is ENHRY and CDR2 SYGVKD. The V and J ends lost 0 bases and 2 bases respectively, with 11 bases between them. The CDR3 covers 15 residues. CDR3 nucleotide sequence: TGTGCCATCAGTGAGTCTGAGGCGGTAACCTACGAGCAGTACTTC. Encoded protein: CAISESEAVTYEQYF.

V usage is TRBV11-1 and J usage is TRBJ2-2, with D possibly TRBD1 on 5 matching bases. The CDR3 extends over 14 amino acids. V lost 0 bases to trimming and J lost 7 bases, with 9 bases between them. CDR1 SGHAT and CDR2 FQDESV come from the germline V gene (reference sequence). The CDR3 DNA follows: TGTGCCAGCAGCTTAGCGCTAAGGGGCGGGGAGCTGTTTTTT. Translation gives CASSLALRGGELFF. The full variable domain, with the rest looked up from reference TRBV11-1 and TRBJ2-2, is EAEVAQSPRYKITEKSQAVAFWCDPISGHATLYWYRQILGQGPELLVQFQDESVVDDSQLPKDRFSAERLKGVDSTLKIQPAELGDSAMYLCASSLALRGGELFFGEGSRLTVL.